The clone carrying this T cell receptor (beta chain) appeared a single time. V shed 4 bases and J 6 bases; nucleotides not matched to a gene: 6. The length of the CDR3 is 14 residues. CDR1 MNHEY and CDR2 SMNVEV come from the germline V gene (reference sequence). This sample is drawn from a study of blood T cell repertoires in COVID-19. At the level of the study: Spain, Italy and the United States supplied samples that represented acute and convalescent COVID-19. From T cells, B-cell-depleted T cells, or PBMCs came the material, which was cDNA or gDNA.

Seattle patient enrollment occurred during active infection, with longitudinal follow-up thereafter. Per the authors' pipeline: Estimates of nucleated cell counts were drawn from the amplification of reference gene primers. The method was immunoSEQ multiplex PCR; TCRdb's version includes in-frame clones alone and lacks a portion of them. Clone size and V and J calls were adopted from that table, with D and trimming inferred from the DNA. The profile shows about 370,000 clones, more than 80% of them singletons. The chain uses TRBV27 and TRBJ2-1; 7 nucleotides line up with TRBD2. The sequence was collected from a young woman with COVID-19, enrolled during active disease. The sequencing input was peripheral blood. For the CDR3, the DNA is TGTGCCAGCAGTTCTGGGAAGCGGGGCAATGAGCAGTTCTTC. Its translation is CASSSGKRGNEQFF.